This TCR beta chain was obtained from a study of cytomegalovirus exposure and HLA in healthy donors. Per germline, CDR1 SEHNR and CDR2 FQNEAQ (reference sequence). With V trimmed by 10 bases and J by 6 bases, 9 bases remained unmatched. This CDR3 is 15 amino acids long. A multiplex PCR was run with 60 Vbeta primers and 13 Jbeta primers. The assay was immunoSEQ multiplex PCR, and TCRdb's table has in-frame clones only and misses some. The sample lists about 98,000 clones, under 75% occurring once. The source is a female donor in good health and CMV-seronegative. V usage is TRBV7-9 and J usage is TRBJ1-6, with 10 bases that match TRBD1. The source material was PBMCs. The CDR3 DNA reads as TGTGCCACCGATGCCGGGGACAGGGGTAATTCACCCCTCCACTTT. Residues: CATDAGDRGNSPLHF.